Listed below are T cell receptor beta chains from one sample, sequenced in a study of human T cells and chemical hapten exposure. TCRdb passed the RACE reads through MiXCR, listing each CDR3 protein once. This sample yields roughly 380,000 distinct CDR3 sequences, of which roughly 5.3% are seen a single time; approximately 2.4% belongs to the top ten. The input for sequencing was whole blood, taken in connection with sensitization to the hapten diphenylcyclopropenone (DPC). The receptors were sampled from a woman aged 45-65 years with alopecia areata. Some clones in this sample may be carry-over from other donors' samples. Each CDR3 is given with its conserved first and last residue. Each record gives: clone size, V gene, D gene, CDR3 length, J gene, CDR3 DNA, CDR3 protein. The D gene is left open where the match is weak. Clone size is shown for a subset of rows, as once, few, many or a class of expanded clone.

few	TRBV10-3	TRBD2	14	TRBJ2-7	TGTGCCATCAGTGAGCTAGCGGGAGTTTACGAGCAGTACTTC	CAISELAGVYEQYF
few	TRBV7-2	NA	15	TRBJ2-7	TGTGCCAGCAGCTTAGACGGGGCCTCCCCCTACGAGCAGTACTTC	CASSLDGASPYEQYF
few	TRBV7-3	NA	14	TRBJ2-2	TGTGCCAGCAGCCAGACAGGTTCCGCCGGGGAGCTGTTTTTT	CASSQTGSAGELFF
NA	TRBV5-5	NA	12	TRBJ1-5	TGTGCCAGCAGCGTTGACAGTCAGCCCCAGCATTTT	CASSVDSQPQHF
NA	TRBV5-5	NA	14	TRBJ1-1	TGTGCCAGCCGACCTCCCCGGCGGGGCACTGAAGCTTTCTTT	CASRPPRRGTEAFF
few	TRBV20-1	NA	12	TRBJ1-2	TGCAGTGCAACTAACAGGTTCTATGGCTACACCTTC	CSATNRFYGYTF
many	TRBV4-3	NA	13	TRBJ2-7	TGCGCCAGCAGCCAAGGACAGACCTACGAGCAGTACTTC	CASSQGQTYEQYF
few	TRBV20-1	TRBD2	13	TRBJ2-3	TGCAGTGGGAGCGGGAGGGCCATAAATACGCAGTATTTT	CSGSGRAINTQYF
NA	TRBV4-1	NA	15	TRBJ1-6	TGCGCCAGCAGCCCTCTTTGGCGCAGGGGTGAACCCCTCCACTTT	CASSPLWRRGEPLHF
many	TRBV24-1	NA	16	TRBJ2-1	TGTGCCACCAGTGATTTCGGGGGGCGGAACTACAATGAGCAGTTCTTC	CATSDFGGRNYNEQFF
many	TRBV20-1	NA	12	TRBJ2-7	TGCAGTGCCGAGGTGGCAAGCTACGAGCAGTACTTC	CSAEVASYEQYF
NA	TRBV29-1	TRBD2	14	TRBJ2-7	TGCAGCGTTGAAGATGGGGGAGGGCTGCACGAGCAGTACTTC	CSVEDGGGLHEQYF
many	TRBV27	NA	14	TRBJ2-2	TGTGCCAGCAGCTTATCCAAGGGTGGCGGGGAGCTGTTTTTT	CASSLSKGGGELFF
NA	TRBV27	TRBD1	17	TRBJ2-6	TGTGCCAGCAGCGGGACAGGGACCCTCTCTGGGGCCAACGTCCTGACTTTC	CASSGTGTLSGANVLTF
many	TRBV27	NA	14	TRBJ1-6	TGTGCCAGCAGTTTGGAAAGTAATAATTCACCCCTCCACTTT	CASSLESNNSPLHF
NA	TRBV12-3/TRBV12-4	NA	15	TRBJ2-2	TGTGCCAGCAGTCCCCAAGCGGGACAGACCGGGGAGCTGTTTTTT	CASSPQAGQTGELFF
many	TRBV20-1	TRBD2	18	TRBJ2-3	TGCAGTGCTAGGGAGTCTAGCGGAAACCCTGAAAGCACAGATACGCAGTATTTT	CSARESSGNPESTDTQYF
many	TRBV9	NA	16	TRBJ2-5	TGTGCCAGCACCATATCCGGGACAGTAGCGGGAAAGACCCAGTACTTC	CASTISGTVAGKTQYF
NA	TRBV2	NA	15	TRBJ1-1	TGTGCCAGCAGTAAGGACAAGGGTTCGAACACTGAAGCTTTCTTT	CASSKDKGSNTEAFF
few	TRBV21-1	NA	14	TRBJ1-1	TGTGCCAGCAGCATACCCCGGGGGAACACTGAAGCTTTCTTT	CASSIPRGNTEAFF
many	TRBV18	TRBD2	16	TRBJ2-1	TGTGCCAGCTCACCACCTACAGCGGGGGGGAGTCCGGAGCAGTTCTTC	CASSPPTAGGSPEQFF
NA	TRBV30	NA	12	TRBJ2-7	TGTGCCTGGACGGCAGACTCCTACGAGCAGTACTTC	CAWTADSYEQYF
few	TRBV28	NA	11	TRBJ1-1	TGTGCCAGCAGTCAGGGACTGACGGCTTTCTTT	CASSQGLTAFF